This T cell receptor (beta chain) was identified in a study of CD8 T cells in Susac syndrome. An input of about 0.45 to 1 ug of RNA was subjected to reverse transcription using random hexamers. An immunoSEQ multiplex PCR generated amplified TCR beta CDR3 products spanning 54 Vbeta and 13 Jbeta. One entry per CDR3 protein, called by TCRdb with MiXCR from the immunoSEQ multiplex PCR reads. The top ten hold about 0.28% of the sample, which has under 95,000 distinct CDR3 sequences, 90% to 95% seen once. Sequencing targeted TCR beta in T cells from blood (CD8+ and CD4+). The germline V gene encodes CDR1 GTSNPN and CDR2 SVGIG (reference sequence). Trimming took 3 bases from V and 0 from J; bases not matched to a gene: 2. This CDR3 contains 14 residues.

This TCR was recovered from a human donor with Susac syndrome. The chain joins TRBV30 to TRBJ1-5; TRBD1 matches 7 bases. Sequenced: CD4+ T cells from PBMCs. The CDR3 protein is CAWRGQHSNQPQHF. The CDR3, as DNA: TGTGCCTGGAGGGGACAGCATAGCAATCAGCCCCAGCATTTT.